The 30 T cell receptor beta chains below come from one sample, sequenced in a study of blood T cell repertoires in COVID-19 (dated by TCRdb to the early 2020s). Libraries were prepared through the immunoSEQ multiplex PCR assay. TCRdb took this table from immuneACCESS and kept in-frame rearrangements with V and J called. Such tables lack part of the clones; where checked against another copy, unresolved V genes explain under half of the gap, and the rest is unexplained. The sample table records some 120,000 clones; approximately 83% of these occur just once. The leading ten clones occupy just over 6.5% of the sample. The sequenced sample consisted of peripheral blood. These receptors were obtained from an elderly man with active or convalescent COVID-19.

V usage is TRBV29-1 and J usage is TRBJ2-7, with TRBD2 matching 9 bases. Trimming cost V 7 bases and J 2 bases; bases outside gene matches: 6. This CDR3 is built from 13 residues. Germline V gene sequence: CDR1 SQVTM, CDR2 ANQGSEA. CDR3 coding DNA: TGCAGCGCCACGCCTAGCGGGGCCTACGAGCAGTACTTC. Translated, it gives CSATPSGAYEQYF.

The gene calls are TRBV10-3 and TRBJ1-5; TRBD1 aligns across 7 bases. After removal of 4 bases from V and 0 bases from J, the junction contained 3 bases not matched to a gene. The V gene's germline CDR1 is ENHRY and CDR2 SYGVKD. This CDR3 has 15 amino acids. The CDR3 loop is CAISAGGDSNQPQHF. The CDR3 bases are TGTGCCATCAGTGCAGGGGGAGATAGCAATCAGCCCCAGCATTTT.

This chain links TRBV30 with TRBJ2-2; 7 positions agree with TRBD1. The ends lost 0 bases at V and 6 bases at J; junction bases unmatched: 4. Germline CDR1 GTSNPN, CDR2 SVGIG (reference sequence). This CDR3 has 14 amino acids. CDR3 nucleotide sequence: TGTGCCTGGAGTGTGTCTCAGGGGGCCGGGGAGCTGTTTTTT. Translated, it gives CAWSVSQGAGELFF.

The V gene is TRBV7-9, the J gene TRBJ1-2; D perhaps matches TRBD1 (5 bases). The CDR3 is made up of 15 amino acids. CDR1 and CDR2 (germline): SEHNR, FQNEAQ (reference sequence). Deletions cut 5 bases from V and 4 bases from J, with 17 bases between. As DNA, the CDR3 is TGTGCCAGCAGCCGGGACTCCGTCTGGGTCTATGGCTACACCTTC. It translates to CASSRDSVWVYGYTF. The full variable domain, with the rest looked up from reference TRBV7-9 and TRBJ1-2, is DTGVSQNPRHKITKRGQNVTFRCDPISEHNRLYWYRQTLGQGPEFLTYFQNEAQLEKSRLLSDRFSAERPKGSFSTLEIQRTEQGDSAMYLCASSRDSVWVYGYTFGSGTRLTVV.

The chain links TRBV7-9 to TRBJ1-2; D gene ambiguous. The germline V gene has CDR1 SEHNR and CDR2 FQNEAQ (reference sequence). This CDR3 region has 15 residues. The V and J ends lost 6 bases and 6 bases respectively, with 20 bases between them. CDR3 in amino acids: CASSPSNPVGDGYTF. CDR3 nucleotide sequence: TGTGCCAGCAGTCCCAGTAACCCGGTAGGAGATGGCTACACCTTC.

The chain carries TRBV11-3 and TRBJ2-1, with 12 bases fitting TRBD2. Losses at the gene ends were 3 bases for V and 6 bases for J; bases not matched to a gene: 0. The CDR3 has 14 residues. Per germline, CDR1 SGHNT and CDR2 YENEEA. CDR3 nucleotide sequence: TGTGCCAGCAGCTTGACTAGCGGGAGCAATGAGCAGTTCTTC. The encoded protein is CASSLTSGSNEQFF. Looking up the rest from reference TRBV11-3 and TRBJ2-1 gives the full variable domain: EAGVVQSPRYKIIEKKQPVAFWCNPISGHNTLYWYLQNLGQGPELLIRYENEEAVDDSQLPKDRFSAERLKGVDSTLKIQPAELGDSAVYLCASSLTSGSNEQFFGPGTRLTVL.

The table lists this clone with a few counts. The chain uses TRBV3-1 (or the pseudogene TRBV3-2) and TRBJ2-7; a possible D gene is TRBD2 (5 bases). V was clipped by 6 bases and J by 1 base, with 10 bases between them. CDR3 size: 13 residues. CDR1 and CDR2 (germline): LGHDT, YNNKEL (reference sequence). CDR3 nucleotides: TGTGCCAGCAGTCGTCAGCGGTCCTACGAGCAGTACTTC. This encodes CASSRQRSYEQYF.

This rearrangement joins TRBV3-1 (or the pseudogene TRBV3-2) to TRBJ1-6; 11 bases are a match to TRBD1. In germline, CDR1 is LGHDT, CDR2 YNNKEL (reference sequence). The CDR3 runs 15 residues. The V segment lost 5 bases and the J segment 7 bases; nucleotides outside the gene matches: 4. CDR3 amino acids: CASSTRDRGNSPLHF. DNA of the CDR3: TGTGCCAGCAGCACCCGGGACAGGGGGAATTCACCCCTCCACTTT.

This chain links TRBV19 with TRBJ2-1; possible D gene TRBD1, 5 bases. Per the germline V gene, CDR1 is LNHDA and CDR2 is SQIVND (reference sequence). Trimming cost V 7 bases and J 5 bases, with 9 bases left between them. The CDR3 loop spans 12 amino acids. The CDR3 coding sequence is TGTGCCAGTAAGGGGTATGACAATGAGCAGTTCTTC. This gives the protein CASKGYDNEQFF. The variable domain in full, with the rest retrieved from reference TRBV19 and TRBJ2-1, is DGGITQSPKYLFRKEGQNVTLSCEQNLNHDAMYWYRQDPGQGLRLIYYSQIVNDFQKGDIAEGYSVSREKKESFPLTVTSAQKNPTAFYLCASKGYDNEQFFGPGTRLTVL.

This chain connects TRBV15 to TRBJ1-2, with a possible D match to TRBD1 (6 bases). The CDR3 runs 14 residues. In germline, CDR1 is LNHNV, CDR2 YYDKDF (reference sequence). Trimming removed 6 bases from V and 4 bases from J, with 15 bases in between. The CDR3 loop is CATSAGESGYGYTF. In DNA form, the CDR3 reads TGTGCCACCAGTGCAGGGGAGTCTGGCTATGGCTACACCTTC.

V gene TRBV15 combines with J gene TRBJ2-7, with 10 nucleotides matching TRBD2. The CDR3 consists of 14 residues. V shed 1 base and J 8 bases; nucleotides not matched to a gene: 5. Germline V CDR1 and CDR2: LNHNV, YYDKDF (reference sequence). CDR3 sequence (DNA): TGTGCCACCAGCAGAGGCGGACTAGCGGAGCAGCAGTACTTC. It translates to CATSRGGLAEQQYF.

This chain connects TRBV2 to TRBJ1-1, with 10 nucleotides matching TRBD1. The CDR3 is 14 amino acids. Germline lookup yields CDR1 SNHLY and CDR2 FYNNEI. V shed 4 bases and J 5 bases; nucleotides not matched to a gene: 4. The CDR3 sequence: CASSVRTGGTEAFF. The CDR3 bases are TGTGCCAGCAGTGTTAGGACAGGGGGTACTGAAGCTTTCTTT. Full variable domain (outside the CDR3, taken from reference TRBV2 and TRBJ1-1): EPEVTQTPSHQVTQMGQEVILRCVPISNHLYFYWYRQILGQKVEFLVSFYNNEISEKSEIFDDQFSVERPDGSNFTLKIRSTKLEDSAMYFCASSVRTGGTEAFFGQGTRLTVV.

The chain joins TRBV30 to TRBJ2-7; 11 positions agree with TRBD2. This CDR3 has 15 amino acids. CDR1 and CDR2 from the germline V gene are GTSNPN and SVGIG (reference sequence). With V trimmed by 5 bases and J by 0 bases, 6 bases remained unmatched. The CDR3 nucleotides read TGTGCCTGGGGCGGCGGGACTAGCGGCTCCTACGAGCAGTACTTC. It is translated as CAWGGGTSGSYEQYF.

The chain employs TRBV29-1 and TRBJ1-1; 9 bases agree with TRBD1. After removal of 5 bases from V and 6 bases from J, the junction contained 10 bases not matched to a gene. The CDR3 has 14 amino acids. Germline CDR1 and CDR2: SQVTM and ANQGSEA. The CDR3 region is CSVPGTGWFSEAFF. The CDR3 nucleotides are TGCAGCGTTCCCGGGACAGGGTGGTTTTCTGAAGCTTTCTTT.

J is TRBJ1-6 and V is TRBV6-5; possibly TRBD1 for D (6 bases). Per germline, CDR1 MNHEY and CDR2 SVGAGI. V lost 1 base to trimming and J lost 7 bases, with 8 bases between them. The CDR3 runs 14 residues. Written as DNA, the CDR3 is TGTGCCAGCAGTTACTTACAGGGAAATTCACCCCTCCACTTT. Amino acid sequence: CASSYLQGNSPLHF.

The chain has TRBV6-1 and TRBJ1-4; tentatively, D is TRBD1 (5 bases). The V end lost 2 bases, the J end lost 7 bases, and 14 bases lay between the germline ends. The CDR3 totals 15 residues. Germline V CDR1 and CDR2: MNHNS, SASEGT. CDR3 sequence (DNA): TGTGCCAGCAGTGAACCGACCGGGACTGGTGAAAAACTGTTTTTT. Protein: CASSEPTGTGEKLFF.

This chain connects TRBV9 to TRBJ2-1, with D tentatively TRBD2 (6 bases). CDR3 length: 15 amino acids. V gave up 0 bases and J gave up 4 bases, with 11 bases separating them. CDR1 is SGDLS, CDR2 YYNGEE, per germline. In nucleotides, the CDR3 is TGTGCCAGCAGCGTAGGCCACGGGACTTACAATGAGCAGTTCTTC. It codes for CASSVGHGTYNEQFF. Based on the CDR3 plus reference TRBV9 and TRBJ2-1, the full variable domain is DSGVTQTPKHLITATGQRVTLRCSPRSGDLSVYWYQQSLDQGLQFLIQYYNGEERAKGNILERFSAQQFPDLHSELNLSSLELGDSALYFCASSVGHGTYNEQFFGPGTRLTVL.

This clone has just one count. This rearrangement joins TRBV3-1 (or the pseudogene TRBV3-2) to TRBJ2-4, with TRBD2 matching 9 bases. The J segment lost 6 bases and the V segment lost 2 bases, leaving 5 bases of the junction unmatched. There are 15 residues in the CDR3. Germline assignment: CDR1 LGHDT and CDR2 YNNKEL (reference sequence). In DNA, the CDR3 is TGTGCCAGCAGCCAATCGCCGGGACTAGCAAACATTCAGTACTTC. Protein sequence: CASSQSPGLANIQYF.

This chain connects TRBV19 to TRBJ2-5, with a tentative D call TRBD2 (6 bases). In germline, CDR1 is LNHDA, CDR2 SQIVND (reference sequence). Trimming removed 3 bases from V and 4 bases from J, with 18 bases in between. The CDR3 is 16 amino acids. CDR3 loop: CASSMGGPGLRETQYF. The DNA of the CDR3 is TGTGCCAGTAGTATGGGGGGTCCAGGACTCCGAGAGACCCAGTACTTC.

The chain's CDR3 is CASRLAGHPSDTQYF. The CDR3 coding sequence is TGCGCCAGCAGGTTAGCGGGCCACCCCTCAGATACGCAGTATTTT. The chain carries TRBV5-1 and TRBJ2-3; 7 nucleotides line up with TRBD2. This CDR3 is built from 15 residues. The germline CDR1 and CDR2 sequences are SGHRS and YFSETQ. V shed 5 bases and J 4 bases; nucleotides not matched to a gene: 10.

This clone has more than one count but fewer than ten. J is TRBJ2-2 and V is TRBV5-1, with 10 bases matching TRBD2. The CDR3 length is 15 residues. The junction had 7 bases not matched to a gene; V was cut back by 5 bases and J by 6 bases. Looked up from germline, CDR1 is SGHRS and CDR2 is YFSETQ. CDR3 in amino acids: CASSLASGSSGELFF. The CDR3 DNA follows: TGCGCCAGCAGTCTAGCTAGCGGGAGCTCCGGGGAGCTGTTTTTT.

V is TRBV28 and J is TRBJ1-5, with D possibly matching TRBD1 (5 bases). Trimming took off 3 bases at V and 2 bases at J, with 17 bases between the two ends. CDR3 length: 17 amino acids. Germline V lookup: CDR1 MDHEN, CDR2 SYDVKM. CDR3 amino acids: CASSFEGVGGRNQPQHF. The CDR3 region has the DNA TGTGCCAGCAGTTTTGAGGGTGTCGGGGGACGCAATCAGCCCCAGCATTTT.

The CDR3 spells CASSYPRGSYEQYF. The CDR3 nucleotides read TGTGCCAGCAGCTACCCCAGGGGATCGTACGAGCAGTACTTC. This sequence joins TRBV7-9 and TRBJ2-7; D may be TRBD1 (6 bases). The V and J ends lost 4 bases and 4 bases respectively, with 14 bases between them. Germline V gene lookup returns CDR1 SEHNR and CDR2 FQNEAQ (reference sequence). The length of the CDR3 is 14 residues.

The chain is built from TRBV24-1 and TRBJ2-5, with D perhaps TRBD1 (5 bases). This CDR3 region has 16 residues. Per germline, CDR1 KGHDR and CDR2 SFDVKD. Trimming pared 4 bases from V and 3 bases from J, leaving 17 bases between. The CDR3 region has the DNA TGTGCCACCAGTGAGCCGCAGGGTAATGCCAAAGAGACCCAGTACTTC. Translating gives CATSEPQGNAKETQYF.

The chain links TRBV7-8 to TRBJ1-1; weak D call: TRBD1 (6 bases). CDR1 SGHVS and CDR2 FQNEAQ come from the germline V gene. The CDR3 covers 15 residues. Trimming cost V 2 bases and J 3 bases, with 13 bases left between them. The CDR3 is CASSLQGMRHTEAFF. The CDR3, as DNA: TGTGCCAGCAGCTTACAGGGGATGAGGCACACTGAAGCTTTCTTT.

As to this clone: Since a much larger clone is just one base distant, this may be a read error. The same CDR3 arises from other DNA sequences in this sample as well. The rearrangement uses TRBV3-1 (or the pseudogene TRBV3-2) and TRBJ1-6; perhaps TRBD1 as D (5 bases). This CDR3 has 16 residues. Germline-derived CDR1 and CDR2 are LGHDT and YNNKEL (reference sequence). The V end was cut by 9 bases, the J end by 7 bases, with 22 bases between. The CDR3 sequence: CASSQYSGGVNSPLHF. Here the CDR3 DNA reads TGTGCCAGTAGTCAATACTCTGGGGGGGTGAATTCACCCCTCCACTTT.

This chain uses TRBV6-5 with TRBJ2-5; TRBD1 matches 9 bases. The trim removed 0 bases at V and 9 bases at J, leaving 5 bases unmatched. The CDR3 has 14 residues. The germline CDR1 and CDR2 sequences are MNHEY and SVGAGI. The CDR3 DNA is TGTGCCAGCAGTTACTCGACAGGGGGGACGGCCCAGTACTTC. It is translated as CASSYSTGGTAQYF.

V and J are TRBV19 and TRBJ2-5; D not resolved. The V and J ends lost 0 bases and 2 bases respectively, with 7 bases between them. This CDR3 has 14 residues. Germline CDR1 LNHDA, CDR2 SQIVND (reference sequence). The CDR3 DNA reads TGTGCCAGTAGTATAGATACAGTTCAAGAGACCCAGTACTTC. Encoded protein: CASSIDTVQETQYF. Full variable domain (rest looked up from reference TRBV19 and TRBJ2-5): DGGITQSPKYLFRKEGQNVTLSCEQNLNHDAMYWYRQDPGQGLRLIYYSQIVNDFQKGDIAEGYSVSREKKESFPLTVTSAQKNPTAFYLCASSIDTVQETQYFGPGTRLLVL.

The V call is TRBV5-6, the J call TRBJ2-2; 8 positions match TRBD1. The length of the CDR3 is 15 residues. Trimming removed 4 bases from V and 6 bases from J; junction bases left unmatched: 8. Germline loops: CDR1 SGHDT, CDR2 YYEEEE. CDR3 bases: TGTGCCAGCAGCCCACAGGGGGGAGTTTCCGGGGAGCTGTTTTTT. It yields the protein CASSPQGGVSGELFF. Looking up the rest from reference TRBV5-6 and TRBJ2-2 gives the full variable domain: DAGVTQSPTHLIKTRGQQVTLRCSPKSGHDTVSWYQQALGQGPQFIFQYYEEEERQRGNFPDRFSGHQFPNYSSELNVNALLLGDSALYLCASSPQGGVSGELFFGEGSRLTVL.

This chain connects TRBV19 to TRBJ1-2, with 8 bases that match TRBD1. Germline CDR1 is LNHDA and CDR2 is SQIVND (reference sequence). The junction had 8 bases not matched to a gene; V was cut back by 6 bases and J by 8 bases. This CDR3 has 13 amino acids. CDR3 sequence reads: CASRGGQVNGYTF. The CDR3 region has the DNA TGTGCCAGTAGGGGGGGACAGGTTAACGGCTACACCTTC. The full variable domain, with the rest looked up from reference TRBV19 and TRBJ1-2, is DGGITQSPKYLFRKEGQNVTLSCEQNLNHDAMYWYRQDPGQGLRLIYYSQIVNDFQKGDIAEGYSVSREKKESFPLTVTSAQKNPTAFYLCASRGGQVNGYTFGSGTRLTVV.